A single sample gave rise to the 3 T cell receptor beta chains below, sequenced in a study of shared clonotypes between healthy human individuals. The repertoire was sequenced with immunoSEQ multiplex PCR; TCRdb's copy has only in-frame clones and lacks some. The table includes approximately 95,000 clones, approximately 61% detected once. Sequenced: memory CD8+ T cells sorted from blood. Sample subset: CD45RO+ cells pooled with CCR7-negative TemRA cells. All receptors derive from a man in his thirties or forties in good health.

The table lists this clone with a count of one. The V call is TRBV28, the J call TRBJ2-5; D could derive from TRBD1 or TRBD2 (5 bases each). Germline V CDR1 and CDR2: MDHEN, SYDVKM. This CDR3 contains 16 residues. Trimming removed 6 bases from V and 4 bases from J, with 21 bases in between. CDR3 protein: CASSLPGTPGLETQYF. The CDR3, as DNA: TGTGCCAGCAGCTTGCCCGGGACGCCGGGGTTAGAGACCCAGTACTTC.

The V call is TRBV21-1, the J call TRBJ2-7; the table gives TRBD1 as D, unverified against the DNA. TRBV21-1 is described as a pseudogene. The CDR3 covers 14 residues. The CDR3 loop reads CASSKARTRDEQYF. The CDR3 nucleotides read TGTGCCAGCAGCAAAGCCCGGACAAGAGACGAGCAGTACTTC.

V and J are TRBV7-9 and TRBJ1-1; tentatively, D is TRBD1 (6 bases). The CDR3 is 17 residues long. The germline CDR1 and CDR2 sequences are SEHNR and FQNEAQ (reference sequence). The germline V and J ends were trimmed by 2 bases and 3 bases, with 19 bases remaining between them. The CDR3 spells CASSLIRAGELDTEAFF. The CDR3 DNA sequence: TGTGCCAGCAGCTTAATTCGGGCAGGGGAACTGGACACTGAAGCTTTCTTT.